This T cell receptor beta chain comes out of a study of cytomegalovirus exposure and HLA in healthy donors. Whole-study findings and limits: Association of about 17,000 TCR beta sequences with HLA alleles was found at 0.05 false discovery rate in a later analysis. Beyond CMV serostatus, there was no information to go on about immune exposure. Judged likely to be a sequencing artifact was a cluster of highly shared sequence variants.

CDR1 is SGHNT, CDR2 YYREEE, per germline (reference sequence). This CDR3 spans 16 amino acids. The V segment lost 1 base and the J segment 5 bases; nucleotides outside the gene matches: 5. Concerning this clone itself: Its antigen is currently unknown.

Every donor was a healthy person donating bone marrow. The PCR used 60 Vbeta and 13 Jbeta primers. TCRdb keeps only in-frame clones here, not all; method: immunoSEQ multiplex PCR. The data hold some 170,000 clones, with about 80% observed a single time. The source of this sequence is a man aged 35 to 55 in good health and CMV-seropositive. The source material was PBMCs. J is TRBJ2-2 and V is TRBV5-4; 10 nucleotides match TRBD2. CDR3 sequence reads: CASSLRAGGRTGELFF. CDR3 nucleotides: TGTGCCAGCAGCTTGAGAGCGGGAGGGAGGACCGGGGAGCTGTTTTTT.